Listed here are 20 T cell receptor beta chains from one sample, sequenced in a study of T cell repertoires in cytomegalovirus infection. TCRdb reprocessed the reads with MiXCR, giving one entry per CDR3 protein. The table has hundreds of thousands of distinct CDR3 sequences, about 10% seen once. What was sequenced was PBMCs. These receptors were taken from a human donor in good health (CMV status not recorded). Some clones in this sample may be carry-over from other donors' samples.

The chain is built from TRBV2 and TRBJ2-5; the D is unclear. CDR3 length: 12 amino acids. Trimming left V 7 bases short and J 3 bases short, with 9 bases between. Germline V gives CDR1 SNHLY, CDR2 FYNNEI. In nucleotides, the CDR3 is TGTGCCAGCAAAGGTGGGGAAGAGACCCAGTACTTC. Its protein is CASKGGEETQYF.

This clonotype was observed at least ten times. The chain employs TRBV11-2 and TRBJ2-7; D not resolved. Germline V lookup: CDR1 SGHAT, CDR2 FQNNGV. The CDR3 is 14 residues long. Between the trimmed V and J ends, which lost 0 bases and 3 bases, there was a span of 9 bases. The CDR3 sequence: CASSLDLWDYEQYF. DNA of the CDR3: TGTGCCAGCAGCTTAGATCTCTGGGACTACGAGCAGTACTTC.

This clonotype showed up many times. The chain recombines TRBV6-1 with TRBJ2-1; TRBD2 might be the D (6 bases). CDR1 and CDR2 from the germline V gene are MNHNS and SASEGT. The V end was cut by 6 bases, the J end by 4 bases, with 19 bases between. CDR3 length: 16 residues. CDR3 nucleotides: TGTGCCAGCAGGGGGGAGTTTAGACTAGTGTACAATGAGCAGTTCTTC. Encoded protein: CASRGEFRLVYNEQFF.

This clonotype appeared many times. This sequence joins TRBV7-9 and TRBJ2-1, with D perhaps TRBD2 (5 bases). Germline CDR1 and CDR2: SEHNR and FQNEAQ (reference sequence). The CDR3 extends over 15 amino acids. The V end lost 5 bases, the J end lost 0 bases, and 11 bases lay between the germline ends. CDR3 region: CASSLGGYSYNEQFF. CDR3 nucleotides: TGTGCCAGCAGCCTGGGCGGGTACTCCTACAATGAGCAGTTCTTC.

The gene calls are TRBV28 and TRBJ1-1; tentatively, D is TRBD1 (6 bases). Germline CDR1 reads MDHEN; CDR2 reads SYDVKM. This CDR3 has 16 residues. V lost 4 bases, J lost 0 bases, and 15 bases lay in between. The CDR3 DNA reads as TGTGCCAGCAGTTACAGGCCAGGGGATCTGAACACTGAAGCTTTCTTT. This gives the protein CASSYRPGDLNTEAFF.

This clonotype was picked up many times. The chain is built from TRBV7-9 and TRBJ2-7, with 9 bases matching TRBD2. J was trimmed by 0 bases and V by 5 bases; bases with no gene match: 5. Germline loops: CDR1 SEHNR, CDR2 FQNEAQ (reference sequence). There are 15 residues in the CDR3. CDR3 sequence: CASSQAGGGSYEQYF. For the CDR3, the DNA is TGTGCCAGCAGCCAGGCGGGGGGGGGCTCCTACGAGCAGTACTTC. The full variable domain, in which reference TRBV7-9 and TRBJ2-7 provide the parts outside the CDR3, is DTGVSQNPRHKITKRGQNVTFRCDPISEHNRLYWYRQTLGQGPEFLTYFQNEAQLEKSRLLSDRFSAERPKGSFSTLEIQRTEQGDSAMYLCASSQAGGGSYEQYFGPGTRLTVT.

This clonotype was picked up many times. The CDR3, as DNA: TGTGCTAGTGGTGGACAGCTCACAGATACGCAGTATTTT. It codes for CASGGQLTDTQYF. The chain uses TRBV12-5 and TRBJ2-3, with D perhaps matching TRBD1 (6 bases). There are 13 residues in the CDR3. Germline CDR1 LGHNT, CDR2 FRNRAP. Deletions cut 5 bases from V and 2 bases from J, with 8 bases between.

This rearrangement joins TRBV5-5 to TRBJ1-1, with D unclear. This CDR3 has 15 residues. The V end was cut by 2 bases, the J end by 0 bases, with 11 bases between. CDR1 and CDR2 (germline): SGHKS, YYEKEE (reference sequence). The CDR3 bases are TGTGCCAGCAGCTTTCGGGCCAGCATGAACACTGAAGCTTTCTTT. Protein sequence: CASSFRASMNTEAFF.

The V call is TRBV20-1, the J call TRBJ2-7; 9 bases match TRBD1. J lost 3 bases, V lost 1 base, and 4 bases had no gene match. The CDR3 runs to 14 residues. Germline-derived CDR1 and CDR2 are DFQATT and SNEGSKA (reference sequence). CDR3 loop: CSARAWDRDYEQYF. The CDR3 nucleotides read TGCAGTGCTAGAGCATGGGACAGGGACTACGAGCAGTACTTC.

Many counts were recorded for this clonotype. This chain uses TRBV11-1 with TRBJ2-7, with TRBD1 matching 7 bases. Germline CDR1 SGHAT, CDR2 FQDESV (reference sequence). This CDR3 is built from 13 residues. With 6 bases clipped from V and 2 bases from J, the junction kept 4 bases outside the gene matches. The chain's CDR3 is CASRRQGAYEQYF. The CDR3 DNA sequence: TGTGCCAGCAGAAGACAGGGAGCCTACGAGCAGTACTTC.

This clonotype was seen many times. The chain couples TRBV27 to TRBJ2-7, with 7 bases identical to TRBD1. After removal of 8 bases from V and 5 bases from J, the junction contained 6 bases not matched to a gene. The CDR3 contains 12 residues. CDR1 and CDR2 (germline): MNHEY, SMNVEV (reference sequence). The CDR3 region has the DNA TGTGCCAGCCCCAACAGGGGCCACGAGCAGTACTTC. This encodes CASPNRGHEQYF.

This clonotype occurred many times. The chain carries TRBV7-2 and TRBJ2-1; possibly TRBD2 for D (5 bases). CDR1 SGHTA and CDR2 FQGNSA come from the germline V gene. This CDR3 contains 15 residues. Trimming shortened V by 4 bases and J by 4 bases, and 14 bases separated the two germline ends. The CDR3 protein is CASSSHSGSYNEQFF. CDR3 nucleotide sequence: TGTGCCAGCAGCTCCCATTCGGGATCTTACAATGAGCAGTTCTTC.

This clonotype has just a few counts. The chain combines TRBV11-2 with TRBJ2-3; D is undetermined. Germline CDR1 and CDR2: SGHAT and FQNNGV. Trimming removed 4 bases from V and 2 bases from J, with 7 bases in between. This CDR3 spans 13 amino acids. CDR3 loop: CASSSGYTDTQYF. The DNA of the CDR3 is TGTGCCAGCAGCTCAGGATACACAGATACGCAGTATTTT.

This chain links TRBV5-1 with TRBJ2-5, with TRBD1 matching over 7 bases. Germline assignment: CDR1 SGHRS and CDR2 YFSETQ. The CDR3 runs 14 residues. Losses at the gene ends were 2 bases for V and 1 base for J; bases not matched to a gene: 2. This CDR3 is CASSLQGTQETQYF. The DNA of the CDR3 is TGCGCCAGCAGCTTACAGGGGACCCAAGAGACCCAGTACTTC.

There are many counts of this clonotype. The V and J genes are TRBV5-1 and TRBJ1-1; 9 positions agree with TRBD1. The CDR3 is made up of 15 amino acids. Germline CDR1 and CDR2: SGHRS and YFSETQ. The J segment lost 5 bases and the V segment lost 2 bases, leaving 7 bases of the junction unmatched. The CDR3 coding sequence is TGCGCCAGCAGCTTTACGGGGACAGGGTGGACTGAAGCTTTCTTT. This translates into CASSFTGTGWTEAFF.

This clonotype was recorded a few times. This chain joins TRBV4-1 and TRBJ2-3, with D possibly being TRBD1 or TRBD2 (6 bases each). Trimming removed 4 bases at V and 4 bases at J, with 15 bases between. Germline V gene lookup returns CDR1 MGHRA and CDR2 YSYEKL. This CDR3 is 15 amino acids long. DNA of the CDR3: TGCGCCAGCAGCCCCCCGCCGGGGGCAGCAGATACGCAGTATTTT. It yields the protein CASSPPPGAADTQYF.

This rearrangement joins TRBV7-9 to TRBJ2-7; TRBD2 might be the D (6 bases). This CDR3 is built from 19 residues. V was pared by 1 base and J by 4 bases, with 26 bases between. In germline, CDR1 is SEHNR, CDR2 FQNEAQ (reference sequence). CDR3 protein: CASSLVGFPLSGLRYEQYF. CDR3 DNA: TGTGCCAGCAGCTTAGTTGGGTTCCCTCTAAGCGGGCTACGTTACGAGCAGTACTTC.

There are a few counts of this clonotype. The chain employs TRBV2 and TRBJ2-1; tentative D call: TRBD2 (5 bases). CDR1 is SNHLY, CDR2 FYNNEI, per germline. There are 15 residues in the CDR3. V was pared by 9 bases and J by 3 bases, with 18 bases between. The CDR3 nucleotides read TGTGCCAGTGCTCTTGGGGAGTCTTTCTACAATGAGCAGTTCTTC. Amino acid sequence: CASALGESFYNEQFF.

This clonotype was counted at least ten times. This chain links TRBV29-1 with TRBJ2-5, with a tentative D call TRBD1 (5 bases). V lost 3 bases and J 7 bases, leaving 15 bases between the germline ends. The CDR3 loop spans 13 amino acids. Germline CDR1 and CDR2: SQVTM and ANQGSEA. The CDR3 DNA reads TGCAGCGTTGATACTGGCAGGGTCGGGACCCAGTACTTC. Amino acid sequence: CSVDTGRVGTQYF.

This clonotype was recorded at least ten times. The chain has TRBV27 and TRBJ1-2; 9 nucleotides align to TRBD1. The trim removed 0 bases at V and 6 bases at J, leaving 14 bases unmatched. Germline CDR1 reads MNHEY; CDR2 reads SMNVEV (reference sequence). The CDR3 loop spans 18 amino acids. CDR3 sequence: CASSLSIGEVDRGDGYTF. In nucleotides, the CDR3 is TGTGCCAGCAGTTTATCGATAGGGGAGGTCGACAGGGGGGATGGCTACACCTTC.